The present TCR beta chain was sequenced within a study of blood T cell repertoires in COVID-19. The CDR3 covers 14 residues. Germline loops: CDR1 SGHAT, CDR2 FQNNGV. Between the trimmed V and J ends, which lost 4 bases and 0 bases, there was a span of 4 bases. Original handling: Nucleated cell number was recorded as an estimate derived from reference gene primer amplification. Method: immunoSEQ multiplex PCR; TCRdb's copy keeps in-frame clones and lacks some. The V and J calls and clone size were taken over from that table, and D and trimming were inferred from the DNA. The sample has around 58,000 clones, 90% to 95% seen once.

V and J are TRBV11-2 and TRBJ2-6; no firm D call. Sequencing was performed on peripheral blood. This sequence was found in a woman aged 55 to 70 with active or convalescent COVID-19. The CDR3 protein is CASSSNSGANVLTF. In DNA form, the CDR3 reads TGTGCCAGCAGCTCCAACTCTGGGGCCAACGTCCTGACTTTC.